This T cell receptor beta chain was obtained from a study of shared clonotypes between healthy human individuals. The protocol was immunoSEQ multiplex PCR, while the TCRdb copy is restricted to in-frame clones and leaves out a portion. Found here are over 1.5 million clones, 98% of them singletons; the top ten hold roughly 0.45%. The CDR3 length is 14 residues. J gave up 1 base and V 6 bases, and 7 bases lay outside the gene matches. The germline V gene has CDR1 SQVTM and CDR2 ANQGSEA. Sequenced material: naive CD4+ T cells sorted from blood. Subset meaning: CD45RA+ positively selected. The receptor's source is a man aged 25 to 40 in good health. This chain uses TRBV29-1 with TRBJ2-3; 7 bases line up with TRBD1. The CDR3 DNA reads TGCAGCGTAGAGACAGGGCTAGGCACAGATACGCAGTATTTT. Translating gives CSVETGLGTDTQYF.